This TCR beta chain came from a study of T cell responses to AZD1222 COVID-19 vaccine. General study results and limits: Close to half of spike-specific TCRs reportedly recognize unmutated variant regions. Clonal diversity was possibly underestimated, and the donors were mostly white British, with more females. At 160-218 and 743-854, vaccine-associated CD4 TCRs were dominant, and they spanned spike. Repertoires were obtained only post-peak T cell response.

Libraries were prepared by immunoSEQ multiplex PCR; TCRdb keeps only in-frame clonotypes and omits some of them. The sample holds about 100,000 clones; 80% to 90% are singletons and the top ten take 6.3%. V trimming: 2 bases; J trimming: 9 bases; junction bases outside the gene matches: 9. Germline loops: CDR1 MDHEN, CDR2 SYDVKM. There are 16 residues in the CDR3. Regarding this clone: Its specificity is unknown.

Here the sequenced sample was peripheral blood, taken on day 0 of AZD1222 vaccination. J is TRBJ1-6 and V is TRBV28, with 8 bases identical to TRBD1. The sequence derives from an adult in good health. The CDR3 loop reads CASSLITGGGFSPLHF. The CDR3 coding sequence is TGTGCCAGCAGTTTAATCACAGGGGGAGGCTTTTCACCCCTCCACTTT.